A single sample gave rise to the 3 T cell receptor beta chains below, sequenced in a study of response to subunit inactivated influenza vaccine. Using its own MiXCR run on the RT-PCR reads, TCRdb lists one record per CDR3 protein. The sample has about 700,000 distinct CDR3 sequences; roughly 13% are singletons. The specimen was PBMCs from blood, collected less than 15 days before vaccination. The receptors were sampled from a man between 50 and 59 years old who received an inactivated influenza vaccine.

The rearrangement links TRBV20-1 to TRBJ2-7; D not certain. The CDR3 covers 13 residues. Trimming left V 5 bases short and J 2 bases short, with 13 bases between. Germline assignment: CDR1 DFQATT and CDR2 SNEGSKA (reference sequence). CDR3 region: CSACVTLTYEQYF. The CDR3 coding sequence is TGCAGTGCTTGTGTGACGCTCACCTACGAGCAGTACTTC.

The chain joins TRBV27 to TRBJ2-3; 9 bases map to TRBD2. Trimming at V came to 8 bases and at J to 1 base, leaving 10 bases not matched to a gene. The germline CDR1 and CDR2 sequences are MNHEY and SMNVEV (reference sequence). The CDR3 covers 16 residues. Written as DNA, the CDR3 is TGTGCCAGCGCTCAGCGGACTAGCGCGGGCACAGATACGCAGTATTTT. Its protein product is CASAQRTSAGTDTQYF.

This clonotype was seen ten or more times. V usage is TRBV7-9 and J usage is TRBJ2-5; perhaps TRBD1 as D (5 bases). The germline V gene has CDR1 SEHNR and CDR2 FQNEAQ (reference sequence). This CDR3 is built from 14 residues. The V end lost 5 bases, the J end lost 0 bases, and 10 bases lay between the germline ends. CDR3 sequence (DNA): TGTGCCAGCAGCCTGGGGCCGAACCAAGAGACCCAGTACTTC. Protein: CASSLGPNQETQYF. Together with reference TRBV7-9 and TRBJ2-5, the CDR3 gives the full variable domain: DTGVSQNPRHKITKRGQNVTFRCDPISEHNRLYWYRQTLGQGPEFLTYFQNEAQLEKSRLLSDRFSAERPKGSFSTLEIQRTEQGDSAMYLCASSLGPNQETQYFGPGTRLLVL.